This TCR beta chain appears in the sequencing data of a study of blood T cells in healthy people across ages. Combining a sample-barcoded 5' primer with a J-beta primer mix, a second PCR ran for roughly 7 to 12 cycles. A single record per CDR3 protein comes from TCRdb applying MiXCR to the 5' RACE reads. Of 630,000 or so distinct CDR3 sequences listed, 32% are singletons. The germline V and J ends were trimmed by 1 base and 4 bases, with 10 bases remaining between them. The germline V gene encodes CDR1 SEHNR and CDR2 FQNEAQ (reference sequence). The CDR3 is made up of 14 amino acids. The people who gave samples were healthy Caucasians from Russia, aged 6 to 90.

The sequenced sample consisted of blood. The chain is built from TRBV7-9 and TRBJ1-1; D is unclear. The receptor was derived from a woman older than 75 in good health. The CDR3 sequence: CASSLGGWGTEAFF. The CDR3 coding sequence is TGTGCCAGCAGCTTAGGCGGCTGGGGCACTGAAGCTTTCTTT.